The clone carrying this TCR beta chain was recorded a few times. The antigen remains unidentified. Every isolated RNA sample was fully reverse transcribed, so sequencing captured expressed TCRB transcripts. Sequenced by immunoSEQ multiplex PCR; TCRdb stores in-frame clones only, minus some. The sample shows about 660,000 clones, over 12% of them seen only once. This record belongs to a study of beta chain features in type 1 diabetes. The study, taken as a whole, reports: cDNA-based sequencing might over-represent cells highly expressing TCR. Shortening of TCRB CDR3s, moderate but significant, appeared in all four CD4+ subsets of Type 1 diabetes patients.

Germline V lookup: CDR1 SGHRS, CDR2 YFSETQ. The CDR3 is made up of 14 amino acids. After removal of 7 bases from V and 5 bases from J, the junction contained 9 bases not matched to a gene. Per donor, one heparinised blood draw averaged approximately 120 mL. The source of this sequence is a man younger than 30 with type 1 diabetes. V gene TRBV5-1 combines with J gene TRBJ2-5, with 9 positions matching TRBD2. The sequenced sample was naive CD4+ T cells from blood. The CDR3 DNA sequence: TGCGCCAGCTCAGAGCGGGGGGTGCCGGAGACCCAGTACTTC. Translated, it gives CASSERGVPETQYF. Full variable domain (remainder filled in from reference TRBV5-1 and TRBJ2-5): KAGVTQTPRYLIKTRGQQVTLSCSPISGHRSVSWYQQTPGQGLQFLFEYFSETQRNKGNFPGRFSGRQFSNSRSEMNVSTLELGDSALYLCASSERGVPETQYFGPGTRLLVL.